A single TCR beta chain is shown here with its context. The data belong to a study of CD8 T cells in Susac syndrome. This CDR3 has 16 amino acids. Trimming pared 1 base from V and 4 bases from J, leaving 16 bases between. Per germline, CDR1 SGHDN and CDR2 FVKESK. The CD8+ and CD4+ T cells were negatively isolated, with the TEMRA cells enriched by FACS. Reverse transcription of roughly 0.5 to 1 ug RNA was carried out with random hexamers. TCRdb itself ran the immunoSEQ multiplex PCR reads through MiXCR, one entry per CDR3 protein. This table holds a few hundred thousand distinct CDR3 sequences, 95% found once.

The V call is TRBV14, the J call TRBJ1-2; possible D gene TRBD1, 5 bases. The specimen was CD4+ T cells from PBMCs. The clonotype was recovered from a human donor with multiple sclerosis. DNA for the CDR3: TGTGCCAGCAGCCAAGCCGCCACCGGGACGGCCTATGGCTACACCTTC. Translation: CASSQAATGTAYGYTF.